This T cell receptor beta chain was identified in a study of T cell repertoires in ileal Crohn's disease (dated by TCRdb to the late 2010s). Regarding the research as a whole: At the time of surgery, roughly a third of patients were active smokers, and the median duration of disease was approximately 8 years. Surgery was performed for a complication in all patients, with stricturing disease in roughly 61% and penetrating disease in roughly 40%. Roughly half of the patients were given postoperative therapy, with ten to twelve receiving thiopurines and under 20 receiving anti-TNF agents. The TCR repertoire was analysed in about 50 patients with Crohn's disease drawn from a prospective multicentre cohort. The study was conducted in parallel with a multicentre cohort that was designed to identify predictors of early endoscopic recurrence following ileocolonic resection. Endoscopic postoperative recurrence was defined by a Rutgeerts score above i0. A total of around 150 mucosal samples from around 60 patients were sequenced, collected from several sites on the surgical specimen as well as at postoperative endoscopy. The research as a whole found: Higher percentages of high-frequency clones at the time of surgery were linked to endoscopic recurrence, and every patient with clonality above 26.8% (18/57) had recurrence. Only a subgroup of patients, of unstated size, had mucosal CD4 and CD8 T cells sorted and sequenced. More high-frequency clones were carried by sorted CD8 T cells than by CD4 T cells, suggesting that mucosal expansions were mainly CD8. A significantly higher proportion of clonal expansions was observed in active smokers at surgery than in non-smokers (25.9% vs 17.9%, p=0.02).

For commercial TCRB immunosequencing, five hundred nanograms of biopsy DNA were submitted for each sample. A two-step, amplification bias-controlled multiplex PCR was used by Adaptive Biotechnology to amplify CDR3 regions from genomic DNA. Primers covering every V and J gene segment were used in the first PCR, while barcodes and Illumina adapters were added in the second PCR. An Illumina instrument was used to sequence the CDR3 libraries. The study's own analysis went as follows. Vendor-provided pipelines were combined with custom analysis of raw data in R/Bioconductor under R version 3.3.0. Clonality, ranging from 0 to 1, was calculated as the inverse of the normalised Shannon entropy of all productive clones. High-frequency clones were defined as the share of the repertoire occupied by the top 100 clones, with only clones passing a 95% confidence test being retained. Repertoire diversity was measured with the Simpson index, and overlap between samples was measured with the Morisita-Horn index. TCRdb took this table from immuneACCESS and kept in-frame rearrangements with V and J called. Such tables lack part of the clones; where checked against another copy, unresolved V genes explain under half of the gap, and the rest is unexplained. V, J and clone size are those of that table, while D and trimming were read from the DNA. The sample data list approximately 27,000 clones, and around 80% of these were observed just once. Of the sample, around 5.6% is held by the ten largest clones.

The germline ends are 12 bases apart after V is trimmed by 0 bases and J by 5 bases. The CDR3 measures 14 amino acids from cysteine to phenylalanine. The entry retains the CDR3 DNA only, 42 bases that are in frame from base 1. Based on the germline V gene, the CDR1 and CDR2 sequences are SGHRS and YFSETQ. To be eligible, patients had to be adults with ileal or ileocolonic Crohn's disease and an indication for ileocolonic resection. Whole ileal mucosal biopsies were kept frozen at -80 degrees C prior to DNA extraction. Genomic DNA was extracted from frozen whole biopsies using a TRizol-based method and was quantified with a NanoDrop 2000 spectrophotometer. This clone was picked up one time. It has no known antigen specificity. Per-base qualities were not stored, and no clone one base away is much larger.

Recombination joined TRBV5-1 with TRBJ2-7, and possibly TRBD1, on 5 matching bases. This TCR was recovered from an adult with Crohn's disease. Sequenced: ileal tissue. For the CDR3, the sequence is CASSLGPGQNEQYF. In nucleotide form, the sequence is TGCGCCAGCAGCTTGGGGCCAGGGCAAAACGAGCAGTACTTC.